The source of this T cell receptor beta chain is a study of T cell clonotyping in hematopoietic cell transplantation. General study findings and limits: Broader posttransplant TCR repertoire diversity was predicted by graft donor and pretransplant recipient Inverse Simpson Index values. At the given depth, recipient repertoires were over 95% de novo clonotypes. After transplant, recipient diversity fell while pathologically expanded clonotypes grew through day 180.

The method was immunoSEQ multiplex PCR; TCRdb's version includes in-frame clones alone and lacks a portion of them. The table shows tens of thousands of clones, with 95% occurring only once. V gave up 3 bases and J gave up 4 bases; unmatched junction bases: 12. This CDR3 has 17 amino acids. The germline CDR1 and CDR2 sequences are LGHNT and FRNRAP. Turning to this clone: No antigen is known for it.

The TCR comes from a man in his thirties or forties in good health. Some clones in this sample may be carry-over from other donors' samples. V is TRBV12-5 and J is TRBJ2-5, with 9 bases lining up with TRBD2. Sample: peripheral blood mononuclear cells. Here the CDR3 DNA reads TGTGCTAGTGGTTTAGGTGAGGGCGGGAGGGCCCGAGAGACCCAGTACTTC. It translates to CASGLGEGGRARETQYF. The full variable domain, its missing parts supplied by reference TRBV12-5 and TRBJ2-5, is DARVTQTPRHKVTEMGQEVTMRCQPILGHNTVFWYRQTMMQGLELLAYFRNRAPLDDSGMPKDRFSAEMPDATLATLKIQPSEPRDSAVYFCASGLGEGGRARETQYFGPGTRLLVL.